A single T cell receptor (beta chain) is shown here with its context. This entry comes from a study of early T cells in non-severe SARS-CoV-2 infection. For the study at large: Sequencing targeted bulk RNA from unsorted whole blood, leaving chains unpaired.

The V end was cut by 4 bases, the J end by 3 bases, with 9 bases between. This CDR3 contains 13 residues. The germline CDR1 and CDR2 sequences are DFQATT and SNEGSKA (reference sequence). Attachment of unique molecular identifiers was made to individual cDNA molecules. TCRdb reprocessed the 5' RACE reads with MiXCR, giving one entry per CDR3 protein. Found here are 68,000 or so distinct CDR3 sequences, 11% of them singletons; the top ten hold about 6.4%. The sequence derives from an adult who was a healthcare worker with PCR-confirmed SARS-CoV-2 infection or an uninfected control (not recorded which). The rearrangement joins TRBV20-1 to TRBJ1-4; D is uncertain. The material sequenced was whole blood. For the CDR3, the DNA is TGCAGTGCTAAGACTTCCGCTAATGAAAAACTGTTTTTT. Translation: CSAKTSANEKLFF.